This entry concerns a single T cell receptor beta chain. The table came from immunoSEQ multiplex PCR; TCRdb's copy has only in-frame clones and leaves some out. The table lists about 170,000 clones, about nine tenths of them singletons. The data stem from a study of control samples from healthy donors and cancer patients. J was trimmed by 6 bases and V by 4 bases; bases with no gene match: 2. This CDR3 comprises 12 residues. Germline V gives CDR1 SEHNR, CDR2 FQNEAQ (reference sequence). The sequencing input was blood. The V and J genes are TRBV7-9 and TRBJ2-7; 8 bases are shared with TRBD1. The clonotype comes from a woman aged 25 to 39 in good health. Here the CDR3 DNA reads TGTGCCAGCAGCTACGGACAGGGCGAGCAGTACTTC. This sequence encodes CASSYGQGEQYF. Full variable domain (remainder filled in from reference TRBV7-9 and TRBJ2-7): DTGVSQNPRHKITKRGQNVTFRCDPISEHNRLYWYRQTLGQGPEFLTYFQNEAQLEKSRLLSDRFSAERPKGSFSTLEIQRTEQGDSAMYLCASSYGQGEQYFGPGTRLTVT.